These 2 T cell receptor beta chains originate from one sample sequenced in a study of control samples from healthy donors and cancer patients. Sequencing used immunoSEQ multiplex PCR; TCRdb keeps in-frame clones, though not all of them. This table has hundreds of thousands of clones, 80% to 95% appearing once. Sequencing was performed on PBMCs. All receptors derive from a man aged 40-49 years with head and neck cancer.

V and J are TRBV9 and TRBJ1-2; D gene uncertain. Trimming shortened V by 4 bases and J by 5 bases, and 18 bases separated the two germline ends. Germline V gene sequence: CDR1 SGDLS, CDR2 YYNGEE. The CDR3 runs 15 residues. The CDR3: CASSPLTSPIYGYTF. The CDR3 nucleotides are TGTGCCAGCAGCCCCCTGACATCGCCTATTTATGGCTACACCTTC.

CDR3 bases: TGTGCCATCAGTGAGTCCGCCGGGACAGAATCCTACTTC. The encoded protein is CAISESAGTESYF. V gene TRBV10-3 combines with J gene TRBJ2-4, with 7 bases that match TRBD1. V lost 0 bases to trimming and J lost 16 bases; unmatched junction nucleotides: 9. CDR3 size: 13 residues. Germline V CDR1 and CDR2: ENHRY, SYGVKD.